Following are 19 T cell receptor beta chains from one sample sequenced in a study of shared clonotypes between healthy human individuals (dated by TCRdb to the early 2020s). Libraries came from the immunoSEQ multiplex PCR assay. The source is immuneACCESS, and TCRdb retained only in-frame sequences with V and J called. Part of the clones is not carried over; for the studies checked, unresolved V genes explain less than half of this, and the remainder is unexplained. The table for this sample lists about 580,000 clones; roughly 98% of them were counted only once. The ten top clones hold approximately 0.3% of the sample. CD8 naive samples consisted of CD45RO-negative cells that were positively selected for CCR7, yielding a CD45RA+CCR7+ population without TemRA cells. The sequenced material came from naive CD8+ T cells sorted from blood. What this sample's cell subset or site label stands for: CD45RA+CCR7+. Receptors were obtained from a man aged 30 to 45 in good health.

V is TRBV7-2 and J is TRBJ2-1; possibly TRBD1 for D (5 bases). Looked up from germline, CDR1 is SGHTA and CDR2 is FQGNSA. The CDR3 is made up of 12 amino acids. V shed 3 bases and J shed 6 bases, with 6 bases lying between them. The DNA of the CDR3 is TGTGCCAGCAGCTTCCAGGGCAATGAGCAGTTCTTC. It translates to CASSFQGNEQFF.

The chain is built from TRBV5-1 and TRBJ1-2, with no clear D. Per germline, CDR1 SGHRS and CDR2 YFSETQ. The CDR3 totals 12 residues. Between the trimmed V and J ends, which lost 1 base and 11 bases, there was a span of 12 bases. CDR3 residues: CASSLSTDLYTF. DNA of the CDR3: TGCGCCAGCAGCTTGTCCACAGACCTATACACCTTC.

The rearrangement uses TRBV28 and TRBJ2-7; 10 bases are a match to TRBD2. Germline loops: CDR1 MDHEN, CDR2 SYDVKM. The CDR3 sequence is 15 residues long. The V gene end was trimmed by 6 bases and the J gene end by 2 bases; junction bases not matched to a gene: 7. The CDR3 sequence: CASRGTSGIAYEQYF. The CDR3 DNA follows: TGTGCCAGCAGGGGTACTAGCGGGATCGCCTACGAGCAGTACTTC.

The rearrangement links TRBV7-9 to TRBJ2-7; 7 nucleotides line up with TRBD2. This CDR3 has 16 amino acids. CDR1 is SEHNR, CDR2 FQNEAQ, per germline (reference sequence). V shed 1 base, J shed 0 bases, and the junction held 6 bases outside the gene matches. The CDR3 sequence: CASSLVGSGHSYEQYF. The CDR3 DNA is TGTGCCAGCAGCTTAGTAGGTAGCGGGCACTCCTACGAGCAGTACTTC. Complete variable domain (other parts from reference TRBV7-9 and TRBJ2-7): DTGVSQNPRHKITKRGQNVTFRCDPISEHNRLYWYRQTLGQGPEFLTYFQNEAQLEKSRLLSDRFSAERPKGSFSTLEIQRTEQGDSAMYLCASSLVGSGHSYEQYFGPGTRLTVT.

The chain joins TRBV2 to TRBJ1-1, with D perhaps TRBD1 (6 bases). Trimming took off 10 bases at V and 1 base at J, with 13 bases between the two ends. Per germline, CDR1 SNHLY and CDR2 FYNNEI. The CDR3 loop spans 13 amino acids. The CDR3: CATPPGQNTEAFF. The CDR3 bases are TGTGCCACTCCGCCGGGACAGAACACTGAAGCTTTCTTT.

The chain recombines TRBV19 with TRBJ2-7, with 7 bases that match TRBD2. The CDR3 is 15 residues long. The V gene end was trimmed by 4 bases and the J gene end by 0 bases; junction bases not matched to a gene: 6. The germline V gene encodes CDR1 LNHDA and CDR2 SQIVND (reference sequence). CDR3 in amino acids: CASSTASGSSYEQYF. DNA for the CDR3: TGTGCCAGTAGTACGGCTAGCGGAAGCTCCTACGAGCAGTACTTC.

In its sample, this clone was seen a few times. CDR3 coding DNA: TGTGCCAGCAGTTTATCCGGTGTTCTACAGTACGAGCAGTACTTC. Protein product: CASSLSGVLQYEQYF. This chain uses TRBV27 with TRBJ2-7; D is undetermined. The V end was cut by 0 bases, the J end by 4 bases, with 13 bases between. This CDR3 comprises 15 residues. CDR1 is MNHEY and CDR2 is SMNVEV in the germline V gene (reference sequence).

This clone was detected once. This chain joins TRBV5-6 and TRBJ2-2; D call uncertain. The CDR3 spans 15 residues. The germline V and J ends were trimmed by 0 bases and 4 bases, with 10 bases remaining between them. Germline-derived CDR1 and CDR2 are SGHDT and YYEEEE. CDR3 in DNA: TGTGCCAGCAGCTTGGGTTGGCTGGGCACCGGGGAGCTGTTTTTT. It specifies CASSLGWLGTGELFF.

This clone appeared once. Other nucleotide sequences from this sample produce the same CDR3. This rearrangement joins TRBV10-2 to TRBJ2-1; a possible D gene is TRBD1 (5 bases). Per germline, CDR1 WSHSY and CDR2 SAAADI. This CDR3 contains 13 residues. V lost 5 bases and J 4 bases, leaving 9 bases between the germline ends. CDR3 DNA: TGCGCCAGCAGTCAGGGCTTATACAATGAGCAGTTCTTC. Translating gives CASSQGLYNEQFF.

The chain is built from TRBV13 and TRBJ2-1; D is uncertain. This CDR3 has 13 amino acids. Deletions cut 4 bases from V and 1 base from J, with 5 bases between. Germline CDR1 reads PRHDT; CDR2 reads FYEKMQ (reference sequence). CDR3 sequence (DNA): TGTGCCAGCAGCTCCAATTCCTACAATGAGCAGTTCTTC. It translates to CASSSNSYNEQFF.

V gene TRBV7-9 combines with J gene TRBJ2-1; 9 bases map to TRBD1. The length of the CDR3 is 16 residues. With V trimmed by 1 base and J by 2 bases, 3 bases remained unmatched. CDR1 is SEHNR, CDR2 FQNEAQ, per germline (reference sequence). CDR3 DNA sequence: TGTGCCAGCAGCTTAGGCGGGACAGGGACCTACAATGAGCAGTTCTTC. Translation: CASSLGGTGTYNEQFF.

This rearrangement joins TRBV4-3 to TRBJ1-5; D gene unclear. Germline CDR1 reads LGHNA; CDR2 reads YSLEER. Trimming took off 0 bases at V and 2 bases at J, with 8 bases between the two ends. The CDR3 is 15 residues long. CDR3: CASSQDKAGNQPQHF. The CDR3, as DNA: TGCGCCAGCAGCCAAGATAAGGCAGGCAATCAGCCCCAGCATTTT.

This chain links TRBV7-9 with TRBJ1-1; D is uncertain. Trimming took off 1 base at V and 8 bases at J, with 8 bases between the two ends. Germline CDR1 is SEHNR and CDR2 is FQNEAQ (reference sequence). CDR3 length: 12 residues. CDR3 in DNA: TGTGCCAGCAGCTTAGGGCCCTGGGAAGCTTTCTTT. It specifies CASSLGPWEAFF.

The chain links TRBV6-1 to TRBJ2-7, with 9 bases fitting TRBD1. The V segment lost 3 bases and the J segment 6 bases; nucleotides outside the gene matches: 6. CDR3 length: 14 amino acids. Germline V gene lookup returns CDR1 MNHNS and CDR2 SASEGT. The CDR3 DNA is TGTGCCAGCAGTGACTACAGGGGGCTCGGCGAGCAGTACTTC. It translates to CASSDYRGLGEQYF.

This clone came up once. The chain recombines TRBV5-6 with TRBJ1-3; D gene unclear. This CDR3 spans 12 amino acids. Germline V gives CDR1 SGHDT, CDR2 YYEEEE. Deletions cut 0 bases from V and 6 bases from J, with 4 bases between. CDR3: CASSLGPNTIYF. The CDR3, as DNA: TGTGCCAGCAGCTTGGGCCCAAACACCATATATTTT.

The V call is TRBV7-9, the J call TRBJ2-1, with D unclear. Trimming took off 2 bases at V and 8 bases at J, with 7 bases between the two ends. The CDR3 extends over 12 amino acids. Germline V gene data show CDR1 as SEHNR and CDR2 as FQNEAQ (reference sequence). Here the CDR3 reads CASSLSFDEQFF. CDR3 DNA sequence: TGTGCCAGCAGCTTAAGTTTCGATGAGCAGTTCTTC.

The chain links TRBV7-8 to TRBJ2-7, with 7 positions matching TRBD1. This CDR3 is built from 13 residues. The trim removed 6 bases at V and 2 bases at J, leaving 4 bases unmatched. In germline, CDR1 is SGHVS, CDR2 FQNEAQ. In DNA, the CDR3 is TGTGCCAGCAGAGACAGGGAAGCCTACGAGCAGTACTTC. Translated, it gives CASRDREAYEQYF. Full variable domain (rest looked up from reference TRBV7-8 and TRBJ2-7): GAGVSQSPRYKVAKRGQDVALRCDPISGHVSLFWYQQALGQGPEFLTYFQNEAQLDKSGLPSDRFFAERPEGSVSTLKIQRTQQEDSAVYLCASRDREAYEQYFGPGTRLTVT.

The CDR3 DNA follows: TGTGCCAGCAGCGTGACAGGGGGCCGAGAGACCCAGTACTTC. Amino acid sequence: CASSVTGGRETQYF. The chain employs TRBV11-2 and TRBJ2-5; 10 bases map to TRBD1. Germline V gene sequence: CDR1 SGHAT, CDR2 FQNNGV. The J segment lost 4 bases and the V segment lost 5 bases, leaving 4 bases of the junction unmatched. The CDR3 consists of 14 residues.

The V and J genes are TRBV6-6 and TRBJ2-5, with 11 positions matching TRBD2. The V and J ends lost 6 bases and 5 bases, in that order; junction bases with no gene match: 11. This CDR3 has 16 amino acids. Germline CDR1 is MNHNY and CDR2 is SVGAGI (reference sequence). The DNA for the CDR3 is TGTGCCAGCAGCCGCGCTGGGACTAGCGGAAGGGAGACCCAGTACTTC. As protein: CASSRAGTSGRETQYF.